This is a list of T cell receptor beta chains from one sample in a study of blood T cell repertoires in COVID-19. Profiling relied on immunoSEQ multiplex PCR, and the TCRdb table lists in-frame clones only, not all of them. Among over 120,000 clones listed, around 90% were seen once. The sample consisted of peripheral blood. The source of these receptors is an older man with acute or convalescent COVID-19. The CDR3 runs from the conserved cysteine through the conserved F or W. Each record gives: clone size, V gene, D gene, J gene, CDR3 DNA, CDR3 protein. The D gene is left open where the match is weak. A clone size is listed for some rows: how often the clone was seen (once, few, many), or a class if it is expanded.

clone size: -
V gene: TRBV4-1
D gene: -
J gene: TRBJ2-2
CDR3 DNA: TGCGCCAGCAGCCAAGTTAGTGACGGGGAGCTGTTTTTT
CDR3 protein: CASSQVSDGELFF

clone size: -
V gene: TRBV28
D gene: TRBD1
J gene: TRBJ1-1
CDR3 DNA: TGTGCCAGCAGTTTCACCCCTGGGACAGGGGGTAGTTTGAACACTGAAGCTTTCTTT
CDR3 protein: CASSFTPGTGGSLNTEAFF

clone size: -
V gene: TRBV28
D gene: TRBD2
J gene: TRBJ2-2
CDR3 DNA: TGTGCCAGCAGTTTAGCACTAGCGGGGGGGAACACCGGGGAGCTGTTTTTT
CDR3 protein: CASSLALAGGNTGELFF

clone size: -
V gene: TRBV7-3
D gene: TRBD1
J gene: TRBJ2-1
CDR3 DNA: TGTGCCAGCAGCTTCGACAGGGCCAGATACAATGAGCAGTTCTTC
CDR3 protein: CASSFDRARYNEQFF

clone size: once
V gene: TRBV28
D gene: TRBD2
J gene: TRBJ2-5
CDR3 DNA: TGTGCCAGCAGTTCTAGCGGGGAAGCCCTTAAAGAGACCCAGTACTTC
CDR3 protein: CASSSSGEALKETQYF

clone size: -
V gene: TRBV28
D gene: TRBD1
J gene: TRBJ1-1
CDR3 DNA: TGTGCCAGCAGTTTAGCAGGGGGGAAGCCTGAAGCTTTCTTT
CDR3 protein: CASSLAGGKPEAFF

clone size: -
V gene: TRBV6-5
D gene: TRBD1
J gene: TRBJ2-7
CDR3 DNA: TGTGCCAGCAGCACGGGACAGGGGGCCCACGAGCAGTACTTC
CDR3 protein: CASSTGQGAHEQYF

clone size: once
V gene: TRBV19
D gene: TRBD2
J gene: TRBJ2-1
CDR3 DNA: TGTGCCAGTAGTATTACTAGCGGGACGAACGATGAGCAGTTCTTC
CDR3 protein: CASSITSGTNDEQFF

clone size: -
V gene: TRBV7-3
D gene: TRBD2
J gene: TRBJ2-2
CDR3 DNA: TGTGCCAGCAGCTTAAGACTAGCGGGAGGCACCGGGGAGCTGTTTTTT
CDR3 protein: CASSLRLAGGTGELFF

clone size: -
V gene: TRBV27
D gene: TRBD1
J gene: TRBJ2-7
CDR3 DNA: TGTGCCAGCAGTCGGGGACAGGGACTCTACGAGCAGTACTTC
CDR3 protein: CASSRGQGLYEQYF

clone size: -
V gene: TRBV9
D gene: TRBD1
J gene: TRBJ1-6
CDR3 DNA: TGTGCCAGCAGCGCCACTGGGACAGAGAGCTCCTATAATTCACCCCTCCACTTT
CDR3 protein: CASSATGTESSYNSPLHF

clone size: -
V gene: TRBV10-3
D gene: -
J gene: TRBJ1-3
CDR3 DNA: TGTGCCATCAGTGAGCCAACAACCAGCTCTGGAAACACCATATATTTT
CDR3 protein: CAISEPTTSSGNTIYF

clone size: -
V gene: TRBV6-5
D gene: -
J gene: TRBJ2-2
CDR3 DNA: TGTGCCAGCAGGGGGAGCACCGGGGAGCTGTTTTTT
CDR3 protein: CASRGSTGELFF

clone size: -
V gene: TRBV5-8
D gene: TRBD1
J gene: TRBJ1-5
CDR3 DNA: TGTGCCAGCAGTCGGGGACAGTTAAGCAGAAGCAATCAGCCCCAGCATTTT
CDR3 protein: CASSRGQLSRSNQPQHF

clone size: -
V gene: TRBV2
D gene: -
J gene: TRBJ1-2
CDR3 DNA: TGTGCCAGCAGTGGACAGGCTCGCGACTATGGCTACACCTTC
CDR3 protein: CASSGQARDYGYTF

clone size: -
V gene: TRBV27
D gene: TRBD1
J gene: TRBJ1-5
CDR3 DNA: TGTGCCAGCAGTCGAACAGGGGCCTTTCAGCCCCAGCATTTT
CDR3 protein: CASSRTGAFQPQHF

clone size: -
V gene: TRBV5-1
D gene: -
J gene: TRBJ1-2
CDR3 DNA: TGCGCCAGCAGCCCCTACCCGTCGGAGGGAGGCCTAGGCTATGGCTACACCTTC
CDR3 protein: CASSPYPSEGGLGYGYTF

clone size: -
V gene: TRBV19
D gene: TRBD1
J gene: TRBJ2-5
CDR3 DNA: TGTGCCAGTAGAGGGACAGGACTGGAGACCCAGTACTTC
CDR3 protein: CASRGTGLETQYF

clone size: -
V gene: TRBV5-1
D gene: TRBD1
J gene: TRBJ2-7
CDR3 DNA: TGCGCCAGCAGCGTGGGGACAGTCTACGAGCAGTACTTC
CDR3 protein: CASSVGTVYEQYF

clone size: -
V gene: TRBV7-9
D gene: TRBD1
J gene: TRBJ1-5
CDR3 DNA: TGTGCCAGCAGCCCATCCGGGACAGGTGGGGAAGCCCAGCATTTT
CDR3 protein: CASSPSGTGGEAQHF

clone size: few
V gene: TRBV6-5
D gene: -
J gene: TRBJ1-3
CDR3 DNA: TGTGCCAGCAGTTACTCGACAGTCTCTGGAAACACCATATATTTT
CDR3 protein: CASSYSTVSGNTIYF

clone size: -
V gene: TRBV24-1
D gene: -
J gene: TRBJ2-3
CDR3 DNA: TGTGCCACCGAAACCGGAGGGGCAGATACGCAGTATTTT
CDR3 protein: CATETGGADTQYF

clone size: -
V gene: TRBV5-4
D gene: TRBD2
J gene: TRBJ2-5
CDR3 DNA: TGTGCCAGCTCCTTGGGGGCTCGACTAGCGGGTTTTGGAGAGACCCAGTACTTC
CDR3 protein: CASSLGARLAGFGETQYF

clone size: -
V gene: TRBV10-2
D gene: -
J gene: TRBJ1-1
CDR3 DNA: TGCGCCAGCAGTGATCCGGGGACTAACACTGAAGCTTTCTTT
CDR3 protein: CASSDPGTNTEAFF